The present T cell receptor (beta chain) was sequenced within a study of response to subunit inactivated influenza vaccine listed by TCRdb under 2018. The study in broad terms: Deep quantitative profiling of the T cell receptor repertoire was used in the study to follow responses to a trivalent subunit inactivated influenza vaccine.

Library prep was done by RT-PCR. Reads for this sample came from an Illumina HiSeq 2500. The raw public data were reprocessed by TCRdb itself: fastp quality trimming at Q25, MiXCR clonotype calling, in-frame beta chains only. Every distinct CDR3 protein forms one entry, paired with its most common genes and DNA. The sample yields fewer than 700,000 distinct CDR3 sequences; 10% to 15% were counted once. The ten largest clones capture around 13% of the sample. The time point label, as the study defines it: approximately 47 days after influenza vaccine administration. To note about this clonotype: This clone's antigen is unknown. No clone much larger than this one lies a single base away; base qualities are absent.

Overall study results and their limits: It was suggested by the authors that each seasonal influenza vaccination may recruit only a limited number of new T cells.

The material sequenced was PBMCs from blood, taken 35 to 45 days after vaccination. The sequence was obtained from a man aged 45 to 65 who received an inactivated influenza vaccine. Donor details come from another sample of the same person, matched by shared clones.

The nucleotide sequence reads as follows: TGTGCCAGCAGGAACAGCTCCTATAATTCACCCCTCCACTTT. Translated, it reads CASRNSSYNSPLHF. Recombination linked TRBV12-3 or TRBV12-4 to TRBJ1-6, with no confidently assigned D gene. The CDR3 holds 14 amino acids from the cysteine to the phenylalanine. Only CDR3 DNA remains: 42 bases, in frame from the first base. V is reduced by 6 bases and J by 0 bases, leaving a spacing of 6 bases between them.